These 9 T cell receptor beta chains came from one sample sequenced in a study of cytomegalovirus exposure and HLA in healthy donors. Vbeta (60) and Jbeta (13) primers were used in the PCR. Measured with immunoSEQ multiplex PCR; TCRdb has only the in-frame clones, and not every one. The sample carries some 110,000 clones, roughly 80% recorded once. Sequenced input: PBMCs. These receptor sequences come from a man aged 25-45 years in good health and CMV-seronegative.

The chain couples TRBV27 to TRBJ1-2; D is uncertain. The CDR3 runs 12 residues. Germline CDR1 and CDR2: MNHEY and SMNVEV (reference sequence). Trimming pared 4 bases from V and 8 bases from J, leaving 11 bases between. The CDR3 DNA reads TGTGCCAGCAGTTCCGGGTTTAGGGGCTACACCTTC. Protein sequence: CASSSGFRGYTF.

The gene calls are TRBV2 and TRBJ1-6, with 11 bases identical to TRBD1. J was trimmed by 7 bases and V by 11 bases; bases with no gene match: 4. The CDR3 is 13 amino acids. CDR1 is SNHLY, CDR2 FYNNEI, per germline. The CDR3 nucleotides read TGTGCCGGGACAGGGGGTAACAATTCACCCCTCCACTTT. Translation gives CAGTGGNNSPLHF.

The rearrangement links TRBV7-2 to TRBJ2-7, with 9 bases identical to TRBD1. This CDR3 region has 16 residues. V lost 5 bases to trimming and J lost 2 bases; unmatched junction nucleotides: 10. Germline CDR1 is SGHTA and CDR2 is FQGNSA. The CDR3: CASSPTPGQGTYEQYF. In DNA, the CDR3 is TGTGCCAGCAGCCCCACCCCGGGACAGGGTACCTACGAGCAGTACTTC.

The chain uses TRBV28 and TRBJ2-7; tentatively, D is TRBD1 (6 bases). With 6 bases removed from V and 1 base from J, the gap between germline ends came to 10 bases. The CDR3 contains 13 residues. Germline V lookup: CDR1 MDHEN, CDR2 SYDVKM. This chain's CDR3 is CASRRQASYEQYF. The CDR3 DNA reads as TGTGCCAGCAGGCGACAGGCTTCCTACGAGCAGTACTTC. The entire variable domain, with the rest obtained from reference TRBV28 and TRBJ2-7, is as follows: DVKVTQSSRYLVKRTGEKVFLECVQDMDHENMFWYRQDPGLGLRLIYFSYDVKMKEKGDIPEGYSVSREKKERFSLILESASTNQTSMYLCASRRQASYEQYFGPGTRLTVT.

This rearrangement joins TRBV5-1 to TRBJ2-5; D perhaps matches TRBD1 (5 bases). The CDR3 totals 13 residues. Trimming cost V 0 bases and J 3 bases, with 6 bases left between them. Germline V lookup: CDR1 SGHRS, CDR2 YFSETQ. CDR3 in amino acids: CASSLVGEETQYF. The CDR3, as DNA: TGCGCCAGCAGCTTGGTAGGGGAAGAGACCCAGTACTTC.

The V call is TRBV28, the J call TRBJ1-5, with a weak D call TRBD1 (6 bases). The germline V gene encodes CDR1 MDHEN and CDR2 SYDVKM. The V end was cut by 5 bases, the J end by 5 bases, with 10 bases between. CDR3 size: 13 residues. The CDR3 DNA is TGTGCCAGCAGTCCCCGGACAGATCAGCCCCAGCATTTT. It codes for CASSPRTDQPQHF.

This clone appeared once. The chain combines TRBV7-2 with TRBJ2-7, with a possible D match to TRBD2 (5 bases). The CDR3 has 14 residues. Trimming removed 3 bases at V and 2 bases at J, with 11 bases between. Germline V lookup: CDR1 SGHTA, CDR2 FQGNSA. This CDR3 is CASSFRDQAYEQYF. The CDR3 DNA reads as TGTGCCAGCAGCTTCCGGGATCAGGCCTACGAGCAGTACTTC.

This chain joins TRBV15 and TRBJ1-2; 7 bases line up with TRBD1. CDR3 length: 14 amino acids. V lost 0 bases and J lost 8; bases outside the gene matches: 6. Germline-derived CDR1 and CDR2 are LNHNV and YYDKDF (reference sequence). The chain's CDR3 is CATSRDFTGDGYTF. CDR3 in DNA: TGTGCCACCAGCAGAGATTTCACAGGGGACGGCTACACCTTC.

Here the CDR3 reads CASSLGRGLDGYTF. The CDR3, as DNA: TGCGCCAGCAGCTTGGGTCGGGGGTTAGATGGCTACACCTTC. The chain joins TRBV5-1 to TRBJ1-2; D perhaps matches TRBD1 (5 bases). Trimming pared 0 bases from V and 6 bases from J, leaving 12 bases between. The CDR3 has 14 amino acids. Germline CDR1 reads SGHRS; CDR2 reads YFSETQ.